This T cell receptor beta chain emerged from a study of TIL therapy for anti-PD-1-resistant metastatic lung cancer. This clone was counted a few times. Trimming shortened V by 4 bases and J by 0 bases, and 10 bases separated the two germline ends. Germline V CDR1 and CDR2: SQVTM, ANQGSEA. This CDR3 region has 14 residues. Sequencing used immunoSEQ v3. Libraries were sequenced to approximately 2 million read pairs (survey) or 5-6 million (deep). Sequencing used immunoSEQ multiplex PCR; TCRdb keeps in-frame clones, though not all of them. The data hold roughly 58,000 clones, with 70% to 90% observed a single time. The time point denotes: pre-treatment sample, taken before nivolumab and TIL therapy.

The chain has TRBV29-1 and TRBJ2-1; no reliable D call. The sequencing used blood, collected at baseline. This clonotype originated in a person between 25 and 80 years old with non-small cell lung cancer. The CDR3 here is CSVVLRVSYNEQFF. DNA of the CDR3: TGCAGCGTTGTTCTAAGGGTCTCCTACAATGAGCAGTTCTTC.